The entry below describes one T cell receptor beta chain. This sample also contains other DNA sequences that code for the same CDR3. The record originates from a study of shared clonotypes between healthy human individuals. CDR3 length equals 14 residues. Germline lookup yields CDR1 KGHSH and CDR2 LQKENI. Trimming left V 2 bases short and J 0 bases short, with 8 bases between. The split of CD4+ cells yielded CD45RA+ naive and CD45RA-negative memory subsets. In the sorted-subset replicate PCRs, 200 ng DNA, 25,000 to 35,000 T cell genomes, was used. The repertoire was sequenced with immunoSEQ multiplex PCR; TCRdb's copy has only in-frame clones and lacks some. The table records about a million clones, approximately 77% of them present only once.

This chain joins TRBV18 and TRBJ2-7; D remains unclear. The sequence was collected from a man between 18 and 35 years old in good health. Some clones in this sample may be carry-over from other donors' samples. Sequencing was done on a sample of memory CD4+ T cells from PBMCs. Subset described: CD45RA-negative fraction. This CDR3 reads CASSPGVSSYEQYF. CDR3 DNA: TGTGCCAGCTCACCAGGAGTCAGCTCCTACGAGCAGTACTTC.